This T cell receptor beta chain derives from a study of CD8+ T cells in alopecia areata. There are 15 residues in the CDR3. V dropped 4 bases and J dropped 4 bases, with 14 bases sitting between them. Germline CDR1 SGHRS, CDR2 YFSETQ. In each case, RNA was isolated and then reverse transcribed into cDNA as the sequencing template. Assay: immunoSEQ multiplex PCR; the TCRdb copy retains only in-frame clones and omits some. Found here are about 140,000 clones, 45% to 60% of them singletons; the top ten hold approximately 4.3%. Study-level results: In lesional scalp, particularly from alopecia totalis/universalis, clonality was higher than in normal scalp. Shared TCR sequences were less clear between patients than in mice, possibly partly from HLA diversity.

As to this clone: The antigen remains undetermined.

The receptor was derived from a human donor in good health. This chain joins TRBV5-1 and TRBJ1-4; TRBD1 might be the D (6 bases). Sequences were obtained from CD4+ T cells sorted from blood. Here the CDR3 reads CASSRLGTSNEKLFF. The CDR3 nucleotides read TGCGCCAGCAGCCGACTGGGGACAAGTAATGAAAAACTGTTTTTT.